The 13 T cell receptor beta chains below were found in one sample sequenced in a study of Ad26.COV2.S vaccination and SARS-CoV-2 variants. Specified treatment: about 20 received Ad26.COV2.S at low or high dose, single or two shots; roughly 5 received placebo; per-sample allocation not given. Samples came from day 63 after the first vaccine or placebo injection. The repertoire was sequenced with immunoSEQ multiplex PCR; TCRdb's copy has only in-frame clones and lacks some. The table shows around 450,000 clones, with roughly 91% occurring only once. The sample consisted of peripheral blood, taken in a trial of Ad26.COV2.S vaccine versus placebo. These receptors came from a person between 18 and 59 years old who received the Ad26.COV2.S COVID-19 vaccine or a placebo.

CDR3 in DNA: TGTGCCACCAGCAGAGTTAGCGGGGGGGAAAAACTGTTTTTT. Its translation: CATSRVSGGEKLFF. The genes are TRBV15 and TRBJ1-4; D is perhaps TRBD1 (5 bases). Germline lookup yields CDR1 LNHNV and CDR2 YYDKDF (reference sequence). V was pared by 1 base and J by 8 bases, with 11 bases between. This CDR3 contains 14 residues.

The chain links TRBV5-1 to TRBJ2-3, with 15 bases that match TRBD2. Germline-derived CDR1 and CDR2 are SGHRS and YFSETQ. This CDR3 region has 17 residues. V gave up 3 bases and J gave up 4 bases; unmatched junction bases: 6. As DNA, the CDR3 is TGCGCCAGCAGCTCGGTCGGACTAGCGGGAGGGCCAGATACGCAGTATTTT. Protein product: CASSSVGLAGGPDTQYF.

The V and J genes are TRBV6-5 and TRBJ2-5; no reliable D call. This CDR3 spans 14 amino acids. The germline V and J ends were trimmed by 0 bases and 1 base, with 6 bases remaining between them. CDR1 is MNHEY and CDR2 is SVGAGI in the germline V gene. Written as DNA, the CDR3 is TGTGCCAGCAGTTACTCGGGTTTCCAAGAGACCCAGTACTTC. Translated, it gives CASSYSGFQETQYF.

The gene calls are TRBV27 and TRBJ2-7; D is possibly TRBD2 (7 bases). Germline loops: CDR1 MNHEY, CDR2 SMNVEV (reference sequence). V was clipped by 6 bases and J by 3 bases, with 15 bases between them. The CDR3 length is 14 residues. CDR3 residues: CASRKRGGIYEQYF. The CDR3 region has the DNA TGTGCCAGCAGGAAAAGGGGGGGGATCTACGAGCAGTACTTC.

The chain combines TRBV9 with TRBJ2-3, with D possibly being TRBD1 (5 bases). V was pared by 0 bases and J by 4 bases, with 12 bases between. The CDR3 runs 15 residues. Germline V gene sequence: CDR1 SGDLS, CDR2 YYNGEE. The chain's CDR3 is CASSVGGSTADTQYF. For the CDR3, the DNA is TGTGCCAGCAGCGTAGGGGGCAGTACGGCAGATACGCAGTATTTT.

As DNA, the CDR3 is TGTGCCAGCAGTTTATTCATCGGTTCACCCCTCCACTTT. Translation gives CASSLFIGSPLHF. The chain links TRBV27 to TRBJ1-6; D is unresolved. Germline V CDR1 and CDR2: MNHEY, SMNVEV (reference sequence). The germline V and J ends were trimmed by 1 base and 9 bases, with 7 bases remaining between them. This CDR3 has 13 amino acids.

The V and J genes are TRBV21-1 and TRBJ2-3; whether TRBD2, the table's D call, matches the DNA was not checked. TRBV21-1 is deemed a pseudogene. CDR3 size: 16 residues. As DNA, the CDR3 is TGTGCCAGCAGCACGGGGGAAAAAGCGAGCACAGATACGCAGTATTTT. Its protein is CASSTGEKASTDTQYF.

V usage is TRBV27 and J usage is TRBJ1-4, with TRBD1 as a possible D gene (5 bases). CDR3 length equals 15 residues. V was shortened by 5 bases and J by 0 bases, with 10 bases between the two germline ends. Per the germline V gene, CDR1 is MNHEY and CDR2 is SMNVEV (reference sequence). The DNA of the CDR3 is TGTGCCAGCAGTCGGGGACCGGCAACTAATGAAAAACTGTTTTTT. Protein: CASSRGPATNEKLFF. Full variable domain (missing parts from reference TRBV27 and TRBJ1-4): EAQVTQNPRYLITVTGKKLTVTCSQNMNHEYMSWYRQDPGLGLRQIYYSMNVEVTDKGDVPEGYKVSRKEKRNFPLILESPSPNQTSLYFCASSRGPATNEKLFFGSGTQLSVL.

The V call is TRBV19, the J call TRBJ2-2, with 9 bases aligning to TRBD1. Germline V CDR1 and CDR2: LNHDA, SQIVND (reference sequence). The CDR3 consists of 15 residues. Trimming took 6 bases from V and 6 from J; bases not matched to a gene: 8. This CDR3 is CASSPSDRGAGELFF. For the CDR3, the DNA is TGTGCCAGTAGCCCCTCAGACAGGGGGGCCGGGGAGCTGTTTTTT.

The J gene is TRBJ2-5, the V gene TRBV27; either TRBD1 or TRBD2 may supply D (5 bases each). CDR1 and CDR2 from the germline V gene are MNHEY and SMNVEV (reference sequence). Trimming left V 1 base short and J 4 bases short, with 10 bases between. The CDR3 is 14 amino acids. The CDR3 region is CASSLWDRRETQYF. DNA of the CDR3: TGTGCCAGCAGTTTATGGGACCGGAGAGAGACCCAGTACTTC.

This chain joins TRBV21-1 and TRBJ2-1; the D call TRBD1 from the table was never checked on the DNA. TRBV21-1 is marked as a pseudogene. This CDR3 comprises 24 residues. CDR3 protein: CASSKGGQGIRGVRLNLYYNEQFF. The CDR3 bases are TGTGCCAGCAGCAAGGGAGGACAGGGGATACGCGGGGTAAGGCTTAACCTCTACTACAATGAGCAGTTCTTC.

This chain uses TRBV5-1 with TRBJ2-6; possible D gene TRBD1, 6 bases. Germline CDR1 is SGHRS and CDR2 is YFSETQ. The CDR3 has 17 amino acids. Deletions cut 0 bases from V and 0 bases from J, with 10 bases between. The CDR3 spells CASSLDTGSSGANVLTF. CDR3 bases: TGCGCCAGCAGCTTGGACACAGGGAGCTCTGGGGCCAACGTCCTGACTTTC.

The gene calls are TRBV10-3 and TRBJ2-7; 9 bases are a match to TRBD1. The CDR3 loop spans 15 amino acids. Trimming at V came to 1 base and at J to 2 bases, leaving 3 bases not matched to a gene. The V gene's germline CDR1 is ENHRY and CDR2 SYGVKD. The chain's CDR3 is CAISEYGTGTYEQYF. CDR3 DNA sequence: TGTGCCATCAGTGAGTATGGGACAGGGACCTACGAGCAGTACTTC.